This T cell receptor (beta chain) originates from a study of cytomegalovirus exposure and HLA in healthy donors. J gave up 6 bases and V 6 bases, and 8 bases lay outside the gene matches. Germline V CDR1 and CDR2: MNHEY, SVGAGI. The CDR3 is 15 amino acids. Only in-frame clones appear in the TCRdb table, and some are missing; sequencing was by immunoSEQ multiplex PCR. The table has about 140,000 clones, approximately 90% seen once. Findings of the study overall: Some public TCRs appeared in many individuals, while most sequences were rare.

Note on this clone: What it binds is not known.

The sequenced material came from PBMCs. This rearrangement joins TRBV6-5 to TRBJ2-3; 11 positions match TRBD2. The source of this sequence is a man aged 18 to 30 in good health and CMV-seropositive. Here the CDR3 reads CASSRASGGYDTQYF. The CDR3 nucleotides are TGTGCCAGCAGCCGTGCTAGCGGGGGGTATGATACGCAGTATTTT.